This is a list of T cell receptor beta chains from one sample in a study of blood T cell repertoires in COVID-19. TCRdb's copy holds only in-frame clones and misses some; the assay was immunoSEQ multiplex PCR. The sample consists of 110,000 to 150,000 clones, 80% to 90% of them appearing once. The sequenced material came from peripheral blood. The receptors originated from a woman aged 40 to 49 with acute or convalescent COVID-19. Both conserved end residues are part of each CDR3. The D gene is left open where the match is weak. Clone sizes are given selectively: once, few, many, or a class where the clone is expanded.

TRBV7-3	14	once	TRBJ1-1	.	TGTGCCAGCAGCACGGGGTACATGAACACTGAAGCTTTCTTT	CASSTGYMNTEAFF
TRBV12-3/TRBV12-4	13	.	TRBJ2-1	.	TGTGCCAGCGGGTCTAGCGCATACAATGAGCAGTTCTTC	CASGSSAYNEQFF
TRBV7-6	15	.	TRBJ1-6	.	TGTGCCAGCAGCTCGATGACAGCAGTAAATTCACCCCTCCACTTT	CASSSMTAVNSPLHF
TRBV6-5	13	.	TRBJ1-1	.	TGTGCCAGCAGTCCCCACGGAGGTGCTGAAGCTTTCTTT	CASSPHGGAEAFF
TRBV9	13	.	TRBJ2-3	.	TGTGCCAGCAGCCTAACCCTCACAGATACGCAGTATTTT	CASSLTLTDTQYF
TRBV23-1	17	once	TRBJ2-4	TRBD1	TGCGCCAGCAGAGGACAGGGGCCGAAGGAAGCCAAAAACATTCAGTACTTC	CASRGQGPKEAKNIQYF
TRBV5-1	14	.	TRBJ2-7	TRBD2	TGCGCCAGCAGCTTGACTAGCGGGGGCAACGAGCAGTACTTC	CASSLTSGGNEQYF
TRBV4-2	14	few	TRBJ1-2	TRBD1	TGTGCCAGCAGCCCAGGACAGGGCAACTATGGCTACACCTTC	CASSPGQGNYGYTF
TRBV28	16	.	TRBJ1-3	.	TGTGCCAGCAGAATAGGACAGACGATAACTGGAAACACCATATATTTT	CASRIGQTITGNTIYF
TRBV5-6	14	.	TRBJ1-6	.	TGTGCCAGCAGCTTGGGACAGGTTAATTCACCCCTCCACTTT	CASSLGQVNSPLHF
TRBV2	14	.	TRBJ1-2	.	TGTGCCAGCAGTCCTCGAGGGCATATCTATGGCTACACCTTC	CASSPRGHIYGYTF
TRBV3-1/TRBV3-2	14	.	TRBJ1-6	.	TGTGCCAGCAGCCAAGTGGAGGGAAATTCACCCCTCCACTTT	CASSQVEGNSPLHF
TRBV7-6	16	.	TRBJ2-1	TRBD2	TGTGCCAGCAGCTTAAGAGGCGGGAGCGTATACAATGAGCAGTTCTTC	CASSLRGGSVYNEQFF
TRBV11-2	17	.	TRBJ2-1	TRBD2	TGTGCCAGCAGCTTGGGGTGGGGACTAGCGGATTACAATGAGCAGTTCTTC	CASSLGWGLADYNEQFF
TRBV30	13	.	TRBJ2-2	.	TGTGCCTGGAGTCCCTCCGCAGGGGTGGAGCTGTTTTTT	CAWSPSAGVELFF
TRBV2	14	few	TRBJ2-5	TRBD1	TGTGCCAGCAGGCCGACAGGGTGGGGAGAGACCCAGTACTTC	CASRPTGWGETQYF
TRBV10-3	14	.	TRBJ1-3	.	TGTGCCATCATGTGGAGGAGGGCCGGAAACACCATATATTTT	CAIMWRRAGNTIYF
TRBV5-1	13	.	TRBJ2-5	.	TGCGCCAGCAGTCCTTCCAGTCCCGAGACCCAGTACTTC	CASSPSSPETQYF
TRBV25-1	16	.	TRBJ1-2	.	TGTGCCAGCAGTGCCCCCCGTGCGGGGAGTAACTATGGCTACACCTTC	CASSAPRAGSNYGYTF
TRBV4-2	15	.	TRBJ2-3	TRBD2	TGTGCCAGCAGCCTCGGACTAGCGGGCACAGATACGCAGTATTTT	CASSLGLAGTDTQYF
TRBV19	9	.	TRBJ1-1	TRBD1	TGTGCCAACGACAGGGATGCTTTCTTT	CANDRDAFF
TRBV5-6	15	.	TRBJ1-2	TRBD1	TGTGCCAGCAGCTTGGCCTCGGACAGGGAGGATGGCTACACCTTC	CASSLASDREDGYTF
TRBV19	15	.	TRBJ2-1	TRBD2	TGTGCCAGTAGTGGGAGGACTAGCGGGAGAGCTGAGCAGTTCTTC	CASSGRTSGRAEQFF
TRBV4-2	17	.	TRBJ2-3	TRBD2	TGTGCCAGCAGCCAAGAACTAGCGGGAGTCGGAGGAGATACGCAGTATTTT	CASSQELAGVGGDTQYF
TRBV7-9	15	once	TRBJ1-1	.	TGTGCCAGCAGCTTGGGGCCGCTAATGAACACTGAAGCTTTCTTT	CASSLGPLMNTEAFF
TRBV5-5	15	.	TRBJ2-1	TRBD2	TGTGCCAGCAGCGAGACTAGCTTGGTGACCAATGAGCAGTTCTTC	CASSETSLVTNEQFF
TRBV30	13	.	TRBJ2-2	.	TGTGCCTGGAGACTAACGAACACCGGGGAGCTGTTTTTT	CAWRLTNTGELFF
TRBV27	17	.	TRBJ2-2	TRBD2	TGTGCCAGCAGTTTATCGCGTGCTAGCGGGGTCACCGGGGAGCTGTTTTTT	CASSLSRASGVTGELFF
TRBV7-8	11	.	TRBJ1-1	.	TGTGCCAGCAGCCCGACGGCGGAGGCTTTCTTT	CASSPTAEAFF
TRBV6-5	13	.	TRBJ1-5	.	TGTGCCAGCCGGCCCGGAGGCAATCAGCCCCAGCATTTT	CASRPGGNQPQHF
TRBV6-5	13	once	TRBJ1-1	TRBD1	TGTGCCAGCAGAGAGGGACAGGGCCCTGAAGCTTTCTTT	CASREGQGPEAFF
TRBV5-1	13	.	TRBJ1-3	.	TGCGCCAGCACCTCAGTCTCTGGAAACACCATATATTTT	CASTSVSGNTIYF
TRBV7-2	11	once	TRBJ2-7	.	TGTGCCAGCAGCTTTCTCTACGAGCAGTACTTC	CASSFLYEQYF
TRBV6-6	13	.	TRBJ1-1	.	TGTGCCAGCAGCGTGGGCATGAACACTGAAGCTTTCTTT	CASSVGMNTEAFF
TRBV14	16	.	TRBJ2-7	TRBD2	TGTGCCAGCAGCCAATTTACCGGGACTAGCGGTTACGAGCAGTACTTC	CASSQFTGTSGYEQYF
TRBV9	15	.	TRBJ2-3	.	TGTGCCAGCAGCGTACGAGGATCGAGCACAGATACGCAGTATTTT	CASSVRGSSTDTQYF
TRBV20-1	11	.	TRBJ1-1	.	TGCAGTGCCCTACAGGGCCTTAGGGCTTTCTTT	CSALQGLRAFF
TRBV4-3	15	.	TRBJ1-1	.	TGCGCCAGCAGCCAAGATTACATGGCGAACACTGAAGCTTTCTTT	CASSQDYMANTEAFF
TRBV28	15	.	TRBJ2-1	.	TGTGCCAGCAGTTGGGTAGCCACCTCCTACAATGAGCAGTTCTTC	CASSWVATSYNEQFF
TRBV6-5	14	.	TRBJ2-1	TRBD2	TGTGCCAGCACCTTACGGGGGGTATGGAATGAGCAGTTCTTC	CASTLRGVWNEQFF
TRBV27	15	.	TRBJ2-7	.	TGTGCCAGCAGTAACCCAGGTGCCTATAACTACGAGCAGTACTTC	CASSNPGAYNYEQYF
TRBV5-6	15	.	TRBJ2-7	.	TGTGCCAGCAGCTTCCTAGGACAACCCGGCTACGAGCAGTACTTC	CASSFLGQPGYEQYF
TRBV30	19	.	TRBJ2-6	TRBD1	TGTGCCTGGAGTGTCCCACCCCCGGGACAGGGGAAGGGGGCCAACGTCCTGACTTTC	CAWSVPPPGQGKGANVLTF
TRBV19	13	.	TRBJ1-2	.	TGTGCCAGTAGTACGGGGACATTTCTCGGCTACACCTTC	CASSTGTFLGYTF
TRBV5-4	15	.	TRBJ2-7	TRBD1	TGTGCCAGCAGCTTGGGGACAGGGAGTTTCTACGAGCAGTACTTC	CASSLGTGSFYEQYF
TRBV7-6	12	.	TRBJ2-3	.	TGTGCCAGCAGCTTCGGCACAGATACGCAGTATTTT	CASSFGTDTQYF
TRBV7-9	14	.	TRBJ2-3	.	TGTGCCAGCAGCTTGCGGGGGCAAGCAGATACGCAGTATTTT	CASSLRGQADTQYF
TRBV5-1	9	.	TRBJ2-4	TRBD1	TGCGCCAGCAGCTTTTGGACAGGGTTC	CASSFWTGF
TRBV5-6	12	.	TRBJ1-5	.	TGTGCCAGCAGCTTGGTAGGGGGACCCCAGCATTTT	CASSLVGGPQHF
TRBV27	15	.	TRBJ2-2	TRBD1	TGTGCCAGCAGTCGGGACAGGGGGAACACCGGGGAGCTGTTTTTT	CASSRDRGNTGELFF
TRBV7-3	15	.	TRBJ2-7	TRBD1	TGTGCCAGCAGCTTAGAGGGGACAGGGGCCTACGAGCAGTACTTC	CASSLEGTGAYEQYF
TRBV11-3	13	.	TRBJ1-1	TRBD1	TGTGCCAGCAGCCTATCGGGACAGGTAAAAGCTTTCTTT	CASSLSGQVKAFF
TRBV21-1	16	.	TRBJ2-1	.	TGTGCCAGCAGCACCCTTGAGCGGGACCGCTACAATGAGCAGTTCTTC	CASSTLERDRYNEQFF
TRBV6-5	15	.	TRBJ2-7	.	TGTGCCAGCAGTTACTCGGGGGGTCTCTCCTACGAGCAGTACTTC	CASSYSGGLSYEQYF
TRBV27	16	.	TRBJ2-5	TRBD2	TGTGCCAGCGGCCGACTAGCGGGGGGGCGGGAAGAGACCCAGTACTTC	CASGRLAGGREETQYF
TRBV18	15	.	TRBJ1-2	.	TGTGCCAGCACCCACAGGGAAGAATACGGGTATGGCTACACCTTC	CASTHREEYGYGYTF
TRBV27	15	.	TRBJ2-1	TRBD2	TGTGCCAGCAGGGGACTAGCGGGAGATAACAATGAGCAGTTCTTC	CASRGLAGDNNEQFF
TRBV29-1	13	.	TRBJ1-2	.	TGCAGCGTTGAATCATTGGCAGGGAATGGCTACACCTTC	CSVESLAGNGYTF
TRBV4-3	16	.	TRBJ2-6	TRBD2	TGCGCCAGCAGCCTGGGCGGGAGCTCTGGGGCCAACGTCCTGACTTTC	CASSLGGSSGANVLTF
TRBV30	13	.	TRBJ2-7	.	TGTGCCTGGAGCCCTACGACAGACATGGGGCCGTACTTC	CAWSPTTDMGPYF